Below, 14 T cell receptor beta chains from the same sample are listed, as sequenced in a study of OX40 agonist ivuxolimab in advanced cancers. The data were produced by immunoSEQ multiplex PCR, yet TCRdb's version contains in-frame clones alone and is incomplete. This sample carries about 35,000 clones, 92% of them seen once, and the ten largest clones take around 35%. The specimen was CD4+ or CD8+ T cells sorted from blood, collected in a trial of the OX40 agonist ivuxolimab. These receptors were collected from an adult with an advanced solid tumor such as melanoma, head and neck, liver or kidney cancer.

This clone was observed a single time. J is TRBJ1-2 and V is TRBV19, with D uncertain. The V and J ends lost 3 bases and 5 bases respectively, with 19 bases between them. The germline CDR1 and CDR2 sequences are LNHDA and SQIVND (reference sequence). This CDR3 has 16 amino acids. Here the CDR3 DNA reads TGTGCCAGTAGTATGGGATGGTACGGTATCGGATATGGCTACACCTTC. This sequence encodes CASSMGWYGIGYGYTF.

CDR3 nucleotides: TGTGCCAGCAGCTTTGGGTCCCTGATTCCCTACAATGAGCAGTTCTTC. Translated, it gives CASSFGSLIPYNEQFF. V and J are TRBV12-1 and TRBJ2-1. TRBV12-1 is a pseudogene segment. This CDR3 has 16 amino acids.

The chain has TRBV7-9 and TRBJ2-7; D is undetermined. V was clipped by 5 bases and J by 6 bases, with 14 bases between them. The CDR3 consists of 13 residues. From germline, CDR1 is SEHNR and CDR2 FQNEAQ (reference sequence). CDR3: CASSPVGFGEQYF. In DNA form, the CDR3 reads TGTGCCAGCAGCCCCGTCGGGTTCGGCGAGCAGTACTTC.

The gene calls are TRBV29-1 and TRBJ1-4; no definite D call. Germline CDR1 SQVTM, CDR2 ANQGSEA. Trimming removed 1 base at V and 1 base at J, with 4 bases between. The CDR3 extends over 13 amino acids. In DNA form, the CDR3 reads TGCAGCGTTGAAGGGGGAACTAATGAAAAACTGTTTTTT. Its translation: CSVEGGTNEKLFF.

This rearrangement joins TRBV27 to TRBJ2-7, with 10 nucleotides matching TRBD1. From germline, CDR1 is MNHEY and CDR2 SMNVEV (reference sequence). Trimming cost V 2 bases and J 5 bases; bases outside gene matches: 6. The CDR3 has 15 residues. The CDR3 DNA reads as TGTGCCAGCAGTTTACCCGGGACAGGGGTGCACGAGCAGTACTTC. Translation: CASSLPGTGVHEQYF.

This sequence joins TRBV2 and TRBJ2-1; TRBD1 matches at 8 bases. The CDR3 is 15 residues long. The germline V gene has CDR1 SNHLY and CDR2 FYNNEI. V gave up 2 bases and J gave up 8 bases; unmatched junction bases: 8. CDR3 nucleotides: TGTGCCAGCAGTGAATTCCGGACAGGGAGCCATGAGCAGTTCTTC. This sequence encodes CASSEFRTGSHEQFF. The variable domain in full, with the rest retrieved from reference TRBV2 and TRBJ2-1, is EPEVTQTPSHQVTQMGQEVILRCVPISNHLYFYWYRQILGQKVEFLVSFYNNEISEKSEIFDDQFSVERPDGSNFTLKIRSTKLEDSAMYFCASSEFRTGSHEQFFGPGTRLTVL.

The chain uses TRBV7-9 and TRBJ2-1, with 9 bases fitting TRBD1. V shed 7 bases and J 6 bases; nucleotides not matched to a gene: 16. The CDR3 totals 17 residues. The germline V gene has CDR1 SEHNR and CDR2 FQNEAQ (reference sequence). The CDR3 spells CASTPTGGQGFFNEQFF. The CDR3 DNA reads TGTGCCAGCACCCCAACCGGGGGACAGGGTTTTTTCAATGAGCAGTTCTTC.

J is TRBJ1-5 and V is TRBV13; 9 bases map to TRBD1. J was trimmed by 4 bases and V by 5 bases; bases with no gene match: 9. CDR3 length: 16 residues. The germline V gene has CDR1 PRHDT and CDR2 FYEKMQ (reference sequence). The CDR3 DNA follows: TGTGCCAGCAGCCGGACAGGGGAGAAGGGTAATCAGCCCCAGCATTTT. This gives the protein CASSRTGEKGNQPQHF.

The genes are TRBV10-3 and TRBJ2-7; TRBD2 agrees at 10 bases. V was clipped by 11 bases and J by 7 bases; unmatched bases: 23. The V gene's germline CDR1 is ENHRY and CDR2 SYGVKD. The CDR3 totals 17 residues. As DNA, the CDR3 is TGTGCCGCCGAGTCCACAGGGCCTCTAGCGGGAGTACGGGAGCAGTACTTC. Translated, it gives CAAESTGPLAGVREQYF.

The gene calls are TRBV9 and TRBJ1-1; D not certain. Germline CDR1 reads SGDLS; CDR2 reads YYNGEE. Trimming took off 0 bases at V and 3 bases at J, with 6 bases between the two ends. CDR3 length: 13 residues. CDR3 region: CASSVVIHTEAFF. DNA of the CDR3: TGTGCCAGCAGCGTAGTCATTCACACTGAAGCTTTCTTT. Based on the CDR3 plus reference TRBV9 and TRBJ1-1, the full variable domain is DSGVTQTPKHLITATGQRVTLRCSPRSGDLSVYWYQQSLDQGLQFLIQYYNGEERAKGNILERFSAQQFPDLHSELNLSSLELGDSALYFCASSVVIHTEAFFGQGTRLTVV.

V gene TRBV5-5 combines with J gene TRBJ2-1; TRBD1 agrees at 9 bases. The CDR3 loop spans 17 amino acids. The germline V gene has CDR1 SGHKS and CDR2 YYEKEE (reference sequence). Trimming cost V 3 bases and J 5 bases; bases outside gene matches: 12. The CDR3 is CASSYRTGERPNNEQFF. The CDR3 DNA is TGTGCCAGCAGCTACCGGACAGGGGAAAGACCTAACAATGAGCAGTTCTTC.

The rearrangement joins TRBV9 to TRBJ2-7, with 7 bases aligning to TRBD2. This CDR3 is 14 amino acids long. From germline, CDR1 is SGDLS and CDR2 YYNGEE. The V gene end was trimmed by 2 bases and the J gene end by 0 bases; junction bases not matched to a gene: 2. The CDR3 bases are TGTGCCAGCAGCGTTGGGGACTACTCCTACGAGCAGTACTTC. Amino acid sequence: CASSVGDYSYEQYF.

This clone occurred once. This chain joins TRBV27 and TRBJ2-7; D gene uncertain. Trimming pared 3 bases from V and 0 bases from J, leaving 6 bases between. Germline CDR1 MNHEY, CDR2 SMNVEV (reference sequence). The CDR3 covers 13 residues. CDR3 amino acids: CASSFGPSYEQYF. In DNA, the CDR3 is TGTGCCAGCAGTTTCGGCCCCTCCTACGAGCAGTACTTC.

The chain has TRBV25-1 and TRBJ2-3; D is perhaps TRBD2 (5 bases). This CDR3 contains 17 residues. V shed 5 bases and J shed 4 bases, with 22 bases lying between them. CDR1 MGHDK and CDR2 SYGVNS come from the germline V gene. The CDR3 protein is CASSTPAGPGGSDTQYF. Here the CDR3 DNA reads TGTGCCAGCAGTACTCCGGCGGGCCCCGGAGGTTCAGATACGCAGTATTTT. The variable domain in full, with the rest retrieved from reference TRBV25-1 and TRBJ2-3, is EADIYQTPRYLVIGTGKKITLECSQTMGHDKMYWYQQDPGMELHLIHYSYGVNSTEKGDLSSESTVSRIRTEHFPLTLESARPSHTSQYLCASSTPAGPGGSDTQYFGPGTRLTVL.